Listed here is a single TCR beta chain. There is no known antigen for this receptor. Base qualities are missing; no much larger clone stands one base away. This sample was taken from a study of blood T cell repertoires in COVID-19 (dated by TCRdb to 2019 to 2021). About the study as a whole: Samples from collaborators originated in the United States, Italy and Spain and spanned both the acute and convalescent phases of COVID-19. The prospective study material was composed of cDNA or gDNA derived from T cells, B-cell-depleted T cells, or PBMCs. HLA class I and class II types, where available, came from metadata supplied by the sample provider rather than from assay-based typing. A freely available public database, intended as a resource for researchers studying the immune response to SARS-CoV-2, is where the repertoires were released. Deeply sampled blood TCRbeta repertoires from subjects exposed to, actively infected with, or recovered from COVID-19 were included in the dataset. The sample metadata nearly always contained a de-identified subject ID, COVID-19 status, age in years and sex. Samples came from the ongoing ImmuneRACE study (first 160 participants) plus 1,254 subjects from 6 global collaborators. Points the paper makes about the study in general: The quantity of clinical and demographic metadata differed by source and by participant and was supplied without curation.

The V end loses 3 bases and the J end loses 0 bases, and a stretch of 9 bases separates them. From the cysteine through the phenylalanine, the CDR3 covers 15 amino acids. This entry keeps only the CDR3 DNA: 45 bases, framed from base 1. Taken from the germline V gene (reference sequence), the CDR1 and CDR2 loops are LNHDA and SQIVND. TCRbeta CDR3 regions were amplified from genomic DNA by means of the immunoSEQ Assay, a bias-controlled multiplex PCR. In the authors' own workflow: The number of nucleated cells in each sample was estimated by amplification of reference gene primers within the assay. To quantify the absolute abundance of each unique TCRbeta CDR3 rearrangement, sequence reads were collapsed and filtered. For each sample, productive Simpson clonality was calculated as the square root of Simpson's diversity index over productive rearrangements. This is the immuneACCESS table as TCRdb keeps it, with only in-frame sequences that have V and J called. A part of the clones is gone; compared with another copy, unresolved V genes explain less than half, and the rest is unexplained. The DNA was the basis for D and trimming; V, J and clone size are from that table. This sample gives about 45,000 clones in total; roughly 80% of them show up just once. 4.5% to 6% of the sample is held by the ten biggest clonotypes.

Whole blood was collected in K2EDTA tubes by collaborating institutions according to the institutions' own protocols. For TCRbeta analysis, collaborators shipped samples as frozen whole blood, isolated PBMCs, or DNA extracted from either of those sample types. The sequence was collected from a man over 45 with active COVID-19. The V and J segments used are TRBV19 and TRBJ2-1; no D gene call is confident. Source material: peripheral blood. For the CDR3, the sequence is CASSMEISSYNEQFF. DNA sequence: TGTGCCAGTAGTATGGAGATTAGCTCCTACAATGAGCAGTTCTTC.